This T cell receptor (beta chain) was found in a study of a mutant IDH1 vaccine in newly diagnosed glioma. For the study at large: Vaccinations, eight in total, occurred in weeks 1, 3, 5, 7, 11, 15, 19, 23. The therapy given earlier, which was standard therapy, consisted of radiotherapy, temozolomide, or both, and most of the patients received both.

Time point defined: week 5, during vaccination. Topical imiquimod was applied with each vaccine dose, which held 300 ug of mutant IDH1 20-mer peptide. The CDR3 is 16 residues long. From germline, CDR1 is GTSNPN and CDR2 SVGIG (reference sequence). Losses at the gene ends were 3 bases for V and 7 bases for J; bases not matched to a gene: 11. Findings of the study overall: The authors found pseudoprogression apparently unrelated to changes in top peripheral T cell clonotypes.

This clone was picked up one time. Its specificity is not known. This table comes from immunoSEQ multiplex PCR, and its TCRdb copy is limited to in-frame clones, with some not included. In the table there are roughly 40,000 clones, approximately 93% of which are singletons. Specimen: PBMCs, collected from a glioma patient whose treatment included an IDH1 peptide vaccine. The receptor comes from a man aged 50 to 60 with glioma. The V and J genes are TRBV30 and TRBJ2-5; TRBD2 matches at 13 bases. CDR3 bases: TGTGCCTGGAGCATCGGACTAGCGGGAGCTGGGGCGACCCAGTACTTC. Translating gives CAWSIGLAGAGATQYF.